This T cell receptor (beta chain) was retrieved from a study of breast tumors, draining lymph nodes, adjacent tissues. Study-level findings and limits: Compared with lymph nodes, tumors were less diverse; compared with nontumor tissue, more. Most tumor T cells seemingly derive from lymph node, then expand in tumor. Tumor and nontumor repertoires were significantly more similar in luminal-like than in basal-like breast cancer. Tumor T cell lymph node origin was a supported hypothesis, not proven.

V was pared by 5 bases and J by 9 bases, with 9 bases of the junction left unmatched. CDR3 length equals 14 residues. Germline lookup yields CDR1 PRHDT and CDR2 FYEKMQ (reference sequence). Via MiXCR, TCRdb re-called the multiplex PCR reads, giving one row per CDR3 protein. The table records tens of thousands of distinct CDR3 sequences, approximately 57% of them present only once. Regarding this clonotype: The target antigen is unknown.

Sequenced material: breast tumor tissue. The chain joins TRBV13 to TRBJ2-4; TRBD1 agrees at 8 bases. This TCR came from a female donor with breast cancer. Some clones in this sample may be carry-over from other donors' samples. DNA of the CDR3: TGTGCCAGCAGCCCACCTGGACAGGGTGCCATTCAGTACTTC. It is translated as CASSPPGQGAIQYF.